This is a list of T cell receptor beta chains from one sample in a study of shared T cell receptors in the human thymus. The data were produced by immunoSEQ multiplex PCR, yet TCRdb's version contains in-frame clones alone and is incomplete. The sample has roughly 660,000 clones, approximately 87% seen once. This sample was shared with a second study, whose subject was human thymus T cells.

Sequencing used thymocytes. Receptors originate from a boy under two years old with a congenital heart defect. Each CDR3 is given with its conserved first and last residue. D genes are given only for firm matches. A clone size is listed for some rows: how often the clone was seen (once, few, many), or a class if it is expanded.

d_gene: TRBD2
v_gene: TRBV2
j_gene: TRBJ2-1
abundance: .
CDR3nt: TGTGCCAGCAGAGTGACTAGCGGGGTTACCTACAATGAGCAGTTCTTC
CDR3aa: CASRVTSGVTYNEQFF

d_gene: .
v_gene: TRBV6-6
j_gene: TRBJ2-5
abundance: .
CDR3nt: TGTGCCAGCAGGGCTGAGACCCAGTACTTC
CDR3aa: CASRAETQYF

d_gene: TRBD1
v_gene: TRBV11-2
j_gene: TRBJ2-1
abundance: .
CDR3nt: TGTGCCAGCAGCTTTGGGACAGGGGAACTCTCCTACAATGAGCAGTTCTTC
CDR3aa: CASSFGTGELSYNEQFF

d_gene: TRBD1
v_gene: TRBV10-3
j_gene: TRBJ1-1
abundance: .
CDR3nt: TGTGCCATCAGTGAGTCCTTACGGACAGGGAGGGACACTGAAGCTTTCTTT
CDR3aa: CAISESLRTGRDTEAFF

d_gene: TRBD2
v_gene: TRBV10-1
j_gene: TRBJ2-1
abundance: .
CDR3nt: TGCGCCAGCAGTATCGGGACTAGTCGGTCCAATGAGCAGTTCTTC
CDR3aa: CASSIGTSRSNEQFF

d_gene: .
v_gene: TRBV6-5
j_gene: TRBJ1-2
abundance: .
CDR3nt: TGTGCCAGCAGTTACTCTCCGGGACACAACTATGGCTACACCTTC
CDR3aa: CASSYSPGHNYGYTF

d_gene: TRBD2
v_gene: TRBV11-2
j_gene: TRBJ2-5
abundance: .
CDR3nt: TGTGCCAGCCCCCCCGCCGGGACTAAGGAGACCCAGTACTTC
CDR3aa: CASPPAGTKETQYF

d_gene: TRBD2
v_gene: TRBV30
j_gene: TRBJ2-1
abundance: .
CDR3nt: TGTGCCTGGACTAGCGGATACAATGAGCAGTTCTTC
CDR3aa: CAWTSGYNEQFF

d_gene: .
v_gene: TRBV4-1
j_gene: TRBJ1-2
abundance: .
CDR3nt: TGCGCCAGCAGCCAAGGGGGACTGGGGGACTATGGCTACACCTTC
CDR3aa: CASSQGGLGDYGYTF

d_gene: TRBD2
v_gene: TRBV27
j_gene: TRBJ2-7
abundance: .
CDR3nt: TGTGAGATTAGCGGGAGGGCCTACGAGCAGTACTTC
CDR3aa: CEISGRAYEQYF

d_gene: .
v_gene: TRBV2
j_gene: TRBJ2-7
abundance: .
CDR3nt: TGTGCCAGTACTAGGAGCCTCTACGAGCAGTACTTC
CDR3aa: CASTRSLYEQYF

d_gene: .
v_gene: TRBV5-6
j_gene: TRBJ2-1
abundance: .
CDR3nt: TGTGCCAGCAGCCCCCCAGGTGGCCACAATGAGCAGTTCTTC
CDR3aa: CASSPPGGHNEQFF

d_gene: .
v_gene: TRBV11-3
j_gene: TRBJ2-1
abundance: .
CDR3nt: TGTGCCAGCAGCTCCTTTTCCTACAATGAGCAGTTCTTC
CDR3aa: CASSSFSYNEQFF

d_gene: .
v_gene: TRBV28
j_gene: TRBJ2-7
abundance: .
CDR3nt: TGTGCCAGCAGGGGACCGGGACTGCCTTACGAGCAGTACTTC
CDR3aa: CASRGPGLPYEQYF

d_gene: TRBD2
v_gene: TRBV5-6
j_gene: TRBJ2-1
abundance: .
CDR3nt: TGTGCCAGCAGCTTGAGTATCGGGGGACTAGCGGATAACAATGAGCAGTTCTTC
CDR3aa: CASSLSIGGLADNNEQFF

d_gene: .
v_gene: TRBV11-3
j_gene: TRBJ2-2
abundance: .
CDR3nt: TGTGCCAGCAGCTGGGGACATAAGAACACCGGGGAGCTGTTTTTT
CDR3aa: CASSWGHKNTGELFF

d_gene: TRBD2
v_gene: TRBV4-2
j_gene: TRBJ2-7
abundance: .
CDR3nt: TGTGCCAGCAGCCAAGATCAGCCTAGCGGGCTATACGAGCAGTACTTC
CDR3aa: CASSQDQPSGLYEQYF

d_gene: TRBD1
v_gene: TRBV5-8
j_gene: TRBJ2-2
abundance: .
CDR3nt: TGTGCCAGCAGACCTCCGGGACAGGGTCTATCCGGGGAGCTGTTTTTT
CDR3aa: CASRPPGQGLSGELFF

d_gene: TRBD2
v_gene: TRBV5-6
j_gene: TRBJ2-2
abundance: .
CDR3nt: TGTGCCAGCAGCTTGTCCAGCGGGAGTGGTGCCGGGGAGCTGTTTTTT
CDR3aa: CASSLSSGSGAGELFF

d_gene: TRBD2
v_gene: TRBV2
j_gene: TRBJ2-3
abundance: .
CDR3nt: TGTGCCAGCAGTCCGTTTCTTTTAGCGGGAGTCAGCACAGATACGCAGTATTTT
CDR3aa: CASSPFLLAGVSTDTQYF

d_gene: .
v_gene: TRBV27
j_gene: TRBJ2-7
abundance: .
CDR3nt: TGTGCCAGCAGTTTAAAGAGGACCTACGAGCAGTACTTC
CDR3aa: CASSLKRTYEQYF

d_gene: .
v_gene: TRBV30
j_gene: TRBJ1-3
abundance: once
CDR3nt: TGTGCCTGGAGGACTTTCGGGCGCGGGGTCGGTGGAAACACCATATATTTT
CDR3aa: CAWRTFGRGVGGNTIYF

d_gene: TRBD1
v_gene: TRBV28
j_gene: TRBJ1-2
abundance: .
CDR3nt: TGTGCCAGCAGTTTCGATTCGGGACAGGGGTTTGGCTACACCTTC
CDR3aa: CASSFDSGQGFGYTF

d_gene: TRBD1
v_gene: TRBV9
j_gene: TRBJ2-7
abundance: once
CDR3nt: TGTGCCAGCAGCGTTACGACAGGGGGCCCCTACGAGCAGTACTTC
CDR3aa: CASSVTTGGPYEQYF

d_gene: TRBD1
v_gene: TRBV27
j_gene: TRBJ1-4
abundance: .
CDR3nt: TGTGCCAGCAGTTTAAGCCGACAGGGACGGGGGCCAGGGAATGAAAAACTGTTTTTT
CDR3aa: CASSLSRQGRGPGNEKLFF

d_gene: .
v_gene: TRBV9
j_gene: TRBJ1-2
abundance: .
CDR3nt: TGTGCCAGCAGCGCGCGGGGGGGTCCTAACTATGGCTACACCTTC
CDR3aa: CASSARGGPNYGYTF

d_gene: .
v_gene: TRBV11-2
j_gene: TRBJ2-1
abundance: .
CDR3nt: TGTGCCAGCAGCTCAGGTGAGTCCTCCTACAATGAGCAGTTCTTC
CDR3aa: CASSSGESSYNEQFF

d_gene: TRBD1
v_gene: TRBV6-5
j_gene: TRBJ2-7
abundance: .
CDR3nt: TGTGCCAGCAGTCGAACAGGGACAGGCTCCTACGAGCAGTACTTC
CDR3aa: CASSRTGTGSYEQYF

d_gene: TRBD1
v_gene: TRBV28
j_gene: TRBJ1-5
abundance: .
CDR3nt: TGTGCCAGCAGTTTGAAGCCGACAAGGGGGCTGAGAGGCAATCAGCCCCAGCATTTT
CDR3aa: CASSLKPTRGLRGNQPQHF

d_gene: .
v_gene: TRBV6-5
j_gene: TRBJ1-1
abundance: .
CDR3nt: TGTGCCAGCAGGCCGGCGGGGCAGGCAAACACTGAAGCTTTCTTT
CDR3aa: CASRPAGQANTEAFF

d_gene: TRBD1
v_gene: TRBV11-3
j_gene: TRBJ2-3
abundance: .
CDR3nt: TGTGCCAGCAGCTCAGGGACAGGGGCCCTCACAGATACGCAGTATTTT
CDR3aa: CASSSGTGALTDTQYF

d_gene: .
v_gene: TRBV9
j_gene: TRBJ1-3
abundance: .
CDR3nt: TGTGCCAGCAGCGGGGGGGTTTTGGCTGGAAACACCATATATTTT
CDR3aa: CASSGGVLAGNTIYF

d_gene: TRBD2
v_gene: TRBV5-1
j_gene: TRBJ2-5
abundance: .
CDR3nt: TGCGCCAGCAGCTTGGCCAGGTCTTATCTAGCGGGAGTGGGAGAGACCCAGTACTTC
CDR3aa: CASSLARSYLAGVGETQYF

d_gene: .
v_gene: TRBV14
j_gene: TRBJ2-7
abundance: once
CDR3nt: TGTGCCAGCAGCTCCAACACGGGCGAGGGGTACTTC
CDR3aa: CASSSNTGEGYF

d_gene: .
v_gene: TRBV5-1
j_gene: TRBJ1-2
abundance: .
CDR3nt: TGCGCCAGCAGCTTGGGGGGGGAGAAGGACTATGGCTACACCTTC
CDR3aa: CASSLGGEKDYGYTF

d_gene: TRBD2
v_gene: TRBV7-2
j_gene: TRBJ2-1
abundance: .
CDR3nt: TGTGCCAGCAGCTGGGGTCCTAGCGGCCCTAGCTCCTACAATGAGCAGTTCTTC
CDR3aa: CASSWGPSGPSSYNEQFF

d_gene: TRBD2
v_gene: TRBV5-6
j_gene: TRBJ2-7
abundance: .
CDR3nt: TGTGCCAGCAGCTCCCGCGGGGGTAACTCCTACGAGCAGTACTTC
CDR3aa: CASSSRGGNSYEQYF

d_gene: .
v_gene: TRBV4-3
j_gene: TRBJ2-5
abundance: .
CDR3nt: TGCGCCAGCAGCTCCCGTCAGTCTCGGGTGGAGACCCAGTACTTC
CDR3aa: CASSSRQSRVETQYF

d_gene: .
v_gene: TRBV7-9
j_gene: TRBJ2-5
abundance: .
CDR3nt: TGTGCCAGCAGCTTATTAGCAGCGGAGACCCAGTACTTC
CDR3aa: CASSLLAAETQYF

d_gene: .
v_gene: TRBV25-1
j_gene: TRBJ2-1
abundance: .
CDR3nt: TGTGCCAGCAGTGAGTTCCAGGGCAGGGCCTACAATGAGCAGTTCTTC
CDR3aa: CASSEFQGRAYNEQFF

d_gene: .
v_gene: TRBV4-1
j_gene: TRBJ2-1
abundance: .
CDR3nt: TGCGCCAGCAGCCAAGATGAGGGGGTCTCCTACAATGAGCAGTTCTTC
CDR3aa: CASSQDEGVSYNEQFF

d_gene: .
v_gene: TRBV28
j_gene: TRBJ2-5
abundance: .
CDR3nt: TGTGCCAGCAGTCCCCCCGCACTAGGGCAAGAGACCCAGTACTTC
CDR3aa: CASSPPALGQETQYF

d_gene: .
v_gene: TRBV10-1
j_gene: TRBJ1-1
abundance: .
CDR3nt: TGCGCCAGCTCCCTGGGGGGGGACACTGAAGCTTTCTTT
CDR3aa: CASSLGGDTEAFF

d_gene: TRBD1
v_gene: TRBV10-1
j_gene: TRBJ1-1
abundance: few
CDR3nt: TGCGCCAGCAGTGGGGTTCCAAGGACAGGTCCCGAGGGGACTGAAGCTTTCTTT
CDR3aa: CASSGVPRTGPEGTEAFF

d_gene: TRBD1
v_gene: TRBV25-1
j_gene: TRBJ1-5
abundance: .
CDR3nt: TGTGCCAGCAGTGGAAGGGACAGGGAAGGCAATCAGCCCCAGCATTTT
CDR3aa: CASSGRDREGNQPQHF

d_gene: .
v_gene: TRBV9
j_gene: TRBJ2-7
abundance: once
CDR3nt: TGTGCCAGCAGCGTAGTGGAGGGGAGGGAGCAGTACTTC
CDR3aa: CASSVVEGREQYF

d_gene: TRBD1
v_gene: TRBV5-1
j_gene: TRBJ2-7
abundance: .
CDR3nt: TGCGCCAGCAGCTTGGGGACAGGTCCCTACGAGCAGTACTTC
CDR3aa: CASSLGTGPYEQYF

d_gene: .
v_gene: TRBV14
j_gene: TRBJ2-3
abundance: .
CDR3nt: TGTGCCAGCAGCCTCCGGATGGGACTCTTTCATTTT
CDR3aa: CASSLRMGLFHF

d_gene: TRBD1
v_gene: TRBV7-8
j_gene: TRBJ1-1
abundance: few
CDR3nt: TGTGCCAGCAGCGCTAGACAGGGATACACTGAAGCTTTCTTT
CDR3aa: CASSARQGYTEAFF

d_gene: .
v_gene: TRBV27
j_gene: TRBJ2-7
abundance: .
CDR3nt: TGTGCCAGCCTCCACAGGAGCTCCTACGAGCAGTACTTC
CDR3aa: CASLHRSSYEQYF

d_gene: .
v_gene: TRBV19
j_gene: TRBJ2-5
abundance: .
CDR3nt: TGTGCCAGTAGTCCCGGCCAAGAGACCCAGTACTTC
CDR3aa: CASSPGQETQYF

d_gene: TRBD1
v_gene: TRBV12-5
j_gene: TRBJ2-4
abundance: .
CDR3nt: TGTGCTAGTGGTTTTCACCCCAGGGGGACAGGACGGGACATTCAGTACTTC
CDR3aa: CASGFHPRGTGRDIQYF

d_gene: TRBD2
v_gene: TRBV27
j_gene: TRBJ2-1
abundance: .
CDR3nt: TGTGCCAGCTCCTGTGACGCGGGAGCCTACAATGAGCAGTTCTTC
CDR3aa: CASSCDAGAYNEQFF

d_gene: .
v_gene: TRBV5-1
j_gene: TRBJ2-5
abundance: .
CDR3nt: TGCGCCAGCAGCTTGGCCGCGGGGGAGACCCAGTACTTC
CDR3aa: CASSLAAGETQYF